The entry below gives a single TCR beta chain sequence along with its context. This clonotype was found many times. Its antigen remains unidentified. The input lacks base qualities; no much larger clone sits a single base away. The CDR3 holds 15 amino acids from the cysteine to the phenylalanine. Of all the DNA, just the CDR3 is kept, 45 bases in frame from base 1. V sheds 7 bases and J sheds 0 bases, leaving 14 bases between their ends. The germline V gene specifies MNHEY as CDR1 and SVGAGI as CDR2. This specimen belongs to a study of T cell repertoires and leukemia-associated antigens (dated by TCRdb to about 2019). In the study overall: About 5.1 to 6.6 million read pairs and about 3.3 to 5.0 million effective reads were obtained per sample, with roughly 16 million effective reads obtained overall. Using in vitro peptide stimulation of healthy T cells, the study set out to figure out what antigen is recognized by a TCR Vbeta21 clone that had previously been found in CML patients. Results the study describes overall, beyond this receptor: The antigen specificity and function of the expanded clones were not directly tested, and further investigation of both was required. The four groups showed no significant differences in numbers of Vbeta genes (roughly 60), Jbeta genes (around 13), VDJ rearrangements, or unique CDR3s.

CD3+ T cells were first rested overnight at 2.5 million to 3 million cells/mL in RPMI 1640 without fetal bovine serum. MACS immunomagnetic beads were used according to the manufacturer's instructions to isolate CD3+ T cells from PBMCs. Total RNA was extracted from the cultured T cells with TRIzol reagent. TCRbeta libraries were amplified from RNA using 5' rapid amplification of cDNA ends (5'RACE). Before sequencing, Qubit, an Agilent instrument, and quantitative PCR were used to check library concentration and integrity. Sequencing of qualified libraries was performed on Illumina HiSeq or MiSeq by a commercial service provider. On the authors' methods: TCR sequences in each sample were identified using MiXCR version 1.8.2. Qualified clones required a CDR3 longer than four amino acids, an in-frame nucleotide length, and no stop codon. A read containing the complete CDR3 structure was counted as an effective read. Validation of expanded clones was performed by RT-PCR with 24 Vbeta primers, GeneScan spectratyping, and Sanger sequencing. Using fastp at Q25 and MiXCR, TCRdb reprocessed the public reads and kept productive beta chains. Each entry merges the rows of one CDR3 protein and shows their most common DNA and genes. TCRdb, not the original authors, processed these V and J calls. In all, the sample holds 10,000 to 15,000 distinct CDR3 sequences, and under 50% of those were seen once. The ten largest make up about a third of the sample.

Sequencing used CD3+ T cells sorted from blood and cultured. The chain was built from TRBV6-5 and TRBJ2-3; the D gene could be TRBD1 or TRBD2, each one agreeing over 5 bases. This clonotype originated in a female donor in good health. The DNA is TGTGCCAGCAACGCCGGGACGGGAAGCACAGATACGCAGTATTTT. Protein translation: CASNAGTGSTDTQYF.